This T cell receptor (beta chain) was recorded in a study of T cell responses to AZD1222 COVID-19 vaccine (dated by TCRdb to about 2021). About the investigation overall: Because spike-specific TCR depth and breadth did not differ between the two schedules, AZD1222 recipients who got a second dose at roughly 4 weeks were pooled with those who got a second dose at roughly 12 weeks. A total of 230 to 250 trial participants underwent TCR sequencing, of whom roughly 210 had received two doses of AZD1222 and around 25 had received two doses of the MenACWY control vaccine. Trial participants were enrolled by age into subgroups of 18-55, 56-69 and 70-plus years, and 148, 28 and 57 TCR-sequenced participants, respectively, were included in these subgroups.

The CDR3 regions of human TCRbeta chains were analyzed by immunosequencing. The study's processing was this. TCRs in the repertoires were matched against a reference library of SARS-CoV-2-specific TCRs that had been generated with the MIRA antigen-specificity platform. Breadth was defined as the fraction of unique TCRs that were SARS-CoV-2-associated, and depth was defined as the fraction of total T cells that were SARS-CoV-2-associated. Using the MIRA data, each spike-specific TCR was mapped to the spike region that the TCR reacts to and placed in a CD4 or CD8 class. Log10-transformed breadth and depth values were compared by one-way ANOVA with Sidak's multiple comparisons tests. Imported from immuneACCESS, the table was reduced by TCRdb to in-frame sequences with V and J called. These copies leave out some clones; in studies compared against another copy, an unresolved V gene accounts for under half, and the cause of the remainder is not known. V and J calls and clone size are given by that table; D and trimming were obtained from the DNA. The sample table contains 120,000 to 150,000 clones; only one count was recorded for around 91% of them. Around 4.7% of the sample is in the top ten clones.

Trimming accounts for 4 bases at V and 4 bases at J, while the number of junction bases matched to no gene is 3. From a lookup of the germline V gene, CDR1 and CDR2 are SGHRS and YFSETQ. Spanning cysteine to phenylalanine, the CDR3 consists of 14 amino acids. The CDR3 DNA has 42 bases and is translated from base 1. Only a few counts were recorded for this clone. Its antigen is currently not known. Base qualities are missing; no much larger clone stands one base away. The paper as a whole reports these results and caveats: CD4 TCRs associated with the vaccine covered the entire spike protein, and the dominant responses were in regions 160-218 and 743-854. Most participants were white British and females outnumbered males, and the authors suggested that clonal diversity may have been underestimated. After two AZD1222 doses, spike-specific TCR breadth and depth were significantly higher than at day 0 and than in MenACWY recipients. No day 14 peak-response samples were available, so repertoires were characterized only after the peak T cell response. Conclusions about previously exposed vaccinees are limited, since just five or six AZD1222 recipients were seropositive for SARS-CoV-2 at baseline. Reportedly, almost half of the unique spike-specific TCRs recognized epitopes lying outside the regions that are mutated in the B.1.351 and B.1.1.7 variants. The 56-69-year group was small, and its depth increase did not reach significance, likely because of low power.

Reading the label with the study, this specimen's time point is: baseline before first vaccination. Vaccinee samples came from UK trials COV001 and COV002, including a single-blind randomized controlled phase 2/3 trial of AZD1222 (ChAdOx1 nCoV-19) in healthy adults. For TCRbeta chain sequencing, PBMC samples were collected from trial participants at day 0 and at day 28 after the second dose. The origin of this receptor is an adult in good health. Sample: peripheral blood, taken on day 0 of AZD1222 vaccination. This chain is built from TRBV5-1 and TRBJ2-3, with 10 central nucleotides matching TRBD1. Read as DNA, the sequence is TGCGCCAGCAGCAGGACAGGGGGTCCAGATACGCAGTATTTT. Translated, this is CASSRTGGPDTQYF.